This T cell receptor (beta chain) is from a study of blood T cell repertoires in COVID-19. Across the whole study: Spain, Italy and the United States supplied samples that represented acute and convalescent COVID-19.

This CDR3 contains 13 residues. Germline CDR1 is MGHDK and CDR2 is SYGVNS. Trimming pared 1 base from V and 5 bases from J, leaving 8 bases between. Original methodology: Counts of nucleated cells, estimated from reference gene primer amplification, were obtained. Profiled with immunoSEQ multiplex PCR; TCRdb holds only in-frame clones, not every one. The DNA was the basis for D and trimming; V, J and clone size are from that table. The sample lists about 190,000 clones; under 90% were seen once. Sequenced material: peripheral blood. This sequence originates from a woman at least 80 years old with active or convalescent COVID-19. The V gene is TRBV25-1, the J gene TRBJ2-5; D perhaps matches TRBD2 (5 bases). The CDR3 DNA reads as TGTGCCAGCAGTGAATCCGGGGAGGAGACCCAGTACTTC. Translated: CASSESGEETQYF.